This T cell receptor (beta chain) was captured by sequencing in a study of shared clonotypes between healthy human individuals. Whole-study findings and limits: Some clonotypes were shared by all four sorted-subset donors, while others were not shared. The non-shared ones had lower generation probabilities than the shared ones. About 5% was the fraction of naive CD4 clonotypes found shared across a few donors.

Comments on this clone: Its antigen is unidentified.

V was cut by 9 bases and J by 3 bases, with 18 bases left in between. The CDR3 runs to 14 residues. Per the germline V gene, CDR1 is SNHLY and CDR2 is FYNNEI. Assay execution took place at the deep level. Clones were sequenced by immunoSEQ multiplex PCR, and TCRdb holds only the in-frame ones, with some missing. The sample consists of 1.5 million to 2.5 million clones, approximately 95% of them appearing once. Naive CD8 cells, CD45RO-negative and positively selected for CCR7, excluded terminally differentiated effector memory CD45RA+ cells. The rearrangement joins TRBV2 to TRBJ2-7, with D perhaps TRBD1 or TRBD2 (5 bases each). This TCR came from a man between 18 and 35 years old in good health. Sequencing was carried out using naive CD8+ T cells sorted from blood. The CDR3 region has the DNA TGTGCCAGTTACTTCGGGACGGATTTCTACGAGCAGTACTTC. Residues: CASYFGTDFYEQYF. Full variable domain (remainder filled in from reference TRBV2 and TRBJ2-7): EPEVTQTPSHQVTQMGQEVILRCVPISNHLYFYWYRQILGQKVEFLVSFYNNEISEKSEIFDDQFSVERPDGSNFTLKIRSTKLEDSAMYFCASYFGTDFYEQYFGPGTRLTVT.